Included here is one TCR beta chain sequence, with context. Its specificity is unknown. At one boundary the junction diverges from the germline segment, which might be a read error. CDR3 length equals 15 residues. This entry comes from a study of post-analysis software for immune sequencing data. Across the study: Courses of disease covered relapsing-remitting, secondary progressive and progressive-relapsing multiple sclerosis. Study-level findings and limits: F measure showed strong co-clustering of same-batch samples. Controls significantly exceeded multiple sclerosis patients in normalized Chao1 diversity. Five or six TRBV segments, TRBV5-6, TRBV5-1 and TRBV20-1 among them, were found more frequent in patients than controls.

Unique-molecular-identifier-tagged TCR beta cDNA libraries were used. Yield was roughly 500,000 cDNA molecules from roughly 0.93 to 9.6 million T cells. TCRdb itself ran the PCR reads through MiXCR, one entry per CDR3 protein. The sample yields 700,000 to 900,000 distinct CDR3 sequences, about 43% seen once. J is TRBJ2-4 and V is TRBV12-3 or TRBV12-4; TRBD2 might be the D (5 bases). Sequenced: blood. The origin of this receptor is a girl aged 5-17 years with multiple sclerosis. The CDR3 nucleotides read TGTGCCAGCAGTCGAGGGAGCATCAACCTAAACGTTCAGTACTTC. Protein product: CASSRGSINLNVQYF.